Sequencing of this TCR beta chain was carried out in a study of T-cell reconstitution after alpha-beta-depleted transplantation in children (dated by TCRdb to between 2015 and 2016). As for the study more broadly: T-cell immune reconstitution after TCRalphabeta/CD19-depleted allogeneic hematopoietic cell transplantation in children was quantitatively tracked in the study by means of TCR repertoire profiling.

On this clonotype: Its antigen is currently not known. The sample holds no much larger clone one base away, and base qualities are not on file.

CDR1 is given as SGHAT and CDR2 as FQDESV, both from the germline V gene (reference sequence). Here V drops 5 bases and J drops 5 bases, and the junction holds 17 bases not matched to any gene. The CDR3 holds 17 amino acids from the cysteine to the phenylalanine. This entry keeps only the CDR3 DNA: 51 bases, framed from base 1. Library generation was performed with PCR. This sample was sequenced with an Illumina HiSeq 2500. Molecular barcoding was employed in the preparation of TCR libraries, with unique molecular identifiers being used to normalize TCRbeta repertoire quantification. TCRdb itself trimmed the public reads at Q25 with fastp, ran MiXCR and retained productive beta chains. Each entry merges the rows of one CDR3 protein and shows their most common DNA and genes. In all, the sample holds a few hundred thousand distinct CDR3 sequences, and approximately 16% of those were seen once. The biggest ten clones account for 2.5% to 3.5% of the sample.

The source is a human donor who donated a stem cell graft to a child with acute lymphoblastic leukemia. The chain is encoded by TRBV11-1 joined to TRBJ1-2, with 7 junctional bases fitting TRBD1. The source material was PBMCs from the stem cell graft donor, sampled from the stem cell graft. This receptor carries the CDR3 CASSITSRDSAYYGYTF. The DNA sequence reads TGTGCCAGCAGCATAACCAGCAGGGACAGTGCTTATTATGGCTACACCTTC.